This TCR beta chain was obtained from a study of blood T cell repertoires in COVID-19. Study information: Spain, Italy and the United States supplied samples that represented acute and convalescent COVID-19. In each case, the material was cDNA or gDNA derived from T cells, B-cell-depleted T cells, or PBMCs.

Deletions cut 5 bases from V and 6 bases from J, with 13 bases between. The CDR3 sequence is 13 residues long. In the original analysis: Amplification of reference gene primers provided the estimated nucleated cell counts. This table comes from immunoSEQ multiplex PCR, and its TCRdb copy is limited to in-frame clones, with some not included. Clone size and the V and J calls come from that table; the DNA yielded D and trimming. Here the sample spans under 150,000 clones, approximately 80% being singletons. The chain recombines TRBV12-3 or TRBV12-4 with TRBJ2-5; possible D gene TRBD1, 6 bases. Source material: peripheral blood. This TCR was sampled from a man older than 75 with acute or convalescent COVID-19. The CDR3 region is CASSHKTGKTQYF. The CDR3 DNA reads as TGTGCCAGCAGTCATAAGACAGGCAAGACCCAGTACTTC.